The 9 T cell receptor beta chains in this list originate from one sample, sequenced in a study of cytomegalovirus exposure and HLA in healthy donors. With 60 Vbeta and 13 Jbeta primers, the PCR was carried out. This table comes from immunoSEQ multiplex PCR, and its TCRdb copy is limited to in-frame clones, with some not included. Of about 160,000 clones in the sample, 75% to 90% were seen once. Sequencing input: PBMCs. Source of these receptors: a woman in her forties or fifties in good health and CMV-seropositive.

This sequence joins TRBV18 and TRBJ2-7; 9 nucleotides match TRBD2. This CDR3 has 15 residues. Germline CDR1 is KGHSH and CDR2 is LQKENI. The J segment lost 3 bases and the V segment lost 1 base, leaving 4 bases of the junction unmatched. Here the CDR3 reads CASSPLAGDGYEQYF. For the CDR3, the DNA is TGTGCCAGCTCACCACTAGCGGGAGACGGCTACGAGCAGTACTTC.

Here the CDR3 reads CASSLEARLNEKLFF. For the CDR3, the DNA is TGTGCCAGCAGCTTAGAGGCAAGACTCAATGAAAAACTGTTTTTT. This sequence joins TRBV7-2 and TRBJ1-4; D gene uncertain. Trimming removed 1 base from V and 5 bases from J, with 11 bases in between. This CDR3 comprises 15 residues. CDR1 is SGHTA, CDR2 FQGNSA, per germline. The full variable domain, with the rest looked up from reference TRBV7-2 and TRBJ1-4, is GAGVSQSPSNKVTEKGKDVELRCDPISGHTALYWYRQSLGQGLEFLIYFQGNSAPDKSGLPSDRFSAERTGGSVSTLTIQRTQQEDSAVYLCASSLEARLNEKLFFGSGTQLSVL.

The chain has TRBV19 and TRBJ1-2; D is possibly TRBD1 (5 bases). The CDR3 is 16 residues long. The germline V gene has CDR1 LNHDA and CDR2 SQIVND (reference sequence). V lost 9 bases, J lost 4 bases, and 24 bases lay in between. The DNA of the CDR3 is TGTGCCAGCGTTAATCGCGGGGGAGGATCATTCTATGGCTACACCTTC. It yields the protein CASVNRGGGSFYGYTF.

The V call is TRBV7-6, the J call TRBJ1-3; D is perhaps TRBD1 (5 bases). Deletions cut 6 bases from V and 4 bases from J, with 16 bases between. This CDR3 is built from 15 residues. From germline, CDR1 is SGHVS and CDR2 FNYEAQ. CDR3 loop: CASSGPRELGNTIYF. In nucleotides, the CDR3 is TGTGCCAGCAGTGGGCCCAGGGAATTAGGAAACACCATATATTTT.

In nucleotides, the CDR3 is TGCGCCAGCAGCCACCTGGGACAGGGCACAGATACGCAGTATTTT. It translates to CASSHLGQGTDTQYF. The chain uses TRBV4-1 and TRBJ2-3; 8 bases map to TRBD1. The CDR3 has 15 residues. Trimming took 3 bases from V and 1 from J; bases not matched to a gene: 3. CDR1 and CDR2 from the germline V gene are MGHRA and YSYEKL.

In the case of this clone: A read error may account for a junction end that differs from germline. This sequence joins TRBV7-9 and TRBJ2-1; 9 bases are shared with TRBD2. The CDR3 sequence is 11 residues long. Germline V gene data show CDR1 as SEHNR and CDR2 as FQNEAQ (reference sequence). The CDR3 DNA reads TGTTCCAGCAGCTCCGTAGCGGGAGAGTTCTTC. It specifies CSSSSVAGEFF.

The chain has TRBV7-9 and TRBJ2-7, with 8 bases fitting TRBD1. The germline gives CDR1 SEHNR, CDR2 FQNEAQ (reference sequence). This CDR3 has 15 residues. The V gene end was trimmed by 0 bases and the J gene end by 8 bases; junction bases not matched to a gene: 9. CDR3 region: CASSLAGTGGNQQYF. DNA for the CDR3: TGTGCCAGCAGCTTAGCTGGGACAGGAGGGAACCAGCAGTACTTC. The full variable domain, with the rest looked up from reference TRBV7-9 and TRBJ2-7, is DTGVSQNPRHKITKRGQNVTFRCDPISEHNRLYWYRQTLGQGPEFLTYFQNEAQLEKSRLLSDRFSAERPKGSFSTLEIQRTEQGDSAMYLCASSLAGTGGNQQYFGPGTRLTVT.

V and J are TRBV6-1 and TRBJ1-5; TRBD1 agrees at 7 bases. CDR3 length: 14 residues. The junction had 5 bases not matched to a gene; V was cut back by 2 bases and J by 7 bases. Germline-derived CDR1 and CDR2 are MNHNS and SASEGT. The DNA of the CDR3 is TGTGCCAGCAGTGAACTGACAGGGTGGCAGCCCCAGCATTTT. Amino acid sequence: CASSELTGWQPQHF.

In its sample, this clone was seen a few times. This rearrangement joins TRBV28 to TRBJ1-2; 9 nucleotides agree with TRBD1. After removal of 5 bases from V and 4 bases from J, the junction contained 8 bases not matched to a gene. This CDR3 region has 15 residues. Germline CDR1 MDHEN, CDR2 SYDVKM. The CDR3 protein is CASSLLSDRGYGYTF. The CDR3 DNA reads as TGTGCCAGCAGTCTTTTATCGGACAGGGGCTATGGCTACACCTTC.